These 17 T cell receptor beta chains were all obtained from the same sample, sequenced in a study of OX40 agonist ivuxolimab in advanced cancers. TCRdb's copy holds only in-frame clones and misses some; the assay was immunoSEQ multiplex PCR. Among more than 75,000 clones, approximately 90% were seen once, and the ten largest hold over 0.35%. Material: CD4+ or CD8+ T cells sorted from blood, obtained in a trial of the OX40 agonist ivuxolimab. The receptors derive from an adult with an advanced solid tumor such as melanoma, head and neck, liver or kidney cancer.

V and J are TRBV5-5 and TRBJ1-2; no clear D gene. The CDR3 is 14 amino acids. Trimming removed 4 bases at V and 2 bases at J, with 12 bases between. Looked up from germline, CDR1 is SGHKS and CDR2 is YYEKEE (reference sequence). The CDR3 protein is CASSLRETNYGYTF. The CDR3 DNA reads as TGTGCCAGCAGCCTCCGGGAGACGAACTATGGCTACACCTTC.

This clone has only a few counts. Here the CDR3 DNA reads TGTGCCAGCTCACCACCCGGGGGTAGCTATGGCTACACCTTC. It yields the protein CASSPPGGSYGYTF. The chain links TRBV18 to TRBJ1-2, with D maybe TRBD1 (5 bases). Trimming stripped 0 bases from V and 4 bases from J, with 9 bases between. CDR1 is KGHSH, CDR2 LQKENI, per germline. The CDR3 length is 14 residues.

The chain combines TRBV4-1 with TRBJ2-1, with 15 bases that match TRBD2. Germline CDR1 and CDR2: MGHRA and YSYEKL. The CDR3 loop spans 21 amino acids. V shed 2 bases, J shed 4 bases, and the junction held 15 bases outside the gene matches. CDR3 sequence reads: CASSQPRGGTSGRSSYNEQFF. In DNA, the CDR3 is TGCGCCAGCAGCCAACCCCGGGGGGGGACTAGCGGGAGGTCGAGTTACAATGAGCAGTTCTTC.

The chain carries TRBV15 and TRBJ2-5, with 8 bases aligning to TRBD1. The CDR3 contains 13 residues. Germline CDR1 is LNHNV and CDR2 is YYDKDF (reference sequence). Germline trimming cut 5 bases from V and 4 bases from J; bases unmatched to any gene: 3. For the CDR3, the DNA is TGTGCCACCAGCTCAGGGGGCCCAGAGACCCAGTACTTC. Translation: CATSSGGPETQYF.

The rearrangement joins TRBV29-1 to TRBJ2-7; TRBD1 might be the D (6 bases). This CDR3 is 12 amino acids long. Germline V gene lookup returns CDR1 SQVTM and CDR2 ANQGSEA. Trimming took 4 bases from V and 5 from J, leaving 12 bases between them. The CDR3 is CSVGTGFNEQYF. The CDR3 coding sequence is TGCAGCGTTGGAACAGGGTTTAACGAGCAGTACTTC.

In DNA, the CDR3 is TGTGCCAGCATGAGGACTAGCGGACCCACCTACAATGAGCAGTTCTTC. Its translation: CASMRTSGPTYNEQFF. The chain links TRBV2 to TRBJ2-1; 10 bases are shared with TRBD2. The junction had 8 bases not matched to a gene; V was cut back by 7 bases and J by 2 bases. Germline V CDR1 and CDR2: SNHLY, FYNNEI. The CDR3 loop spans 16 amino acids.

The chain links TRBV5-1 to TRBJ2-7; 7 bases are a match to TRBD2. CDR3 length: 15 residues. Trimming took 0 bases from V and 2 from J; bases not matched to a gene: 5. Germline CDR1 reads SGHRS; CDR2 reads YFSETQ. The CDR3 DNA follows: TGCGCCAGCAGCTTGGGCCTAGCGGCCGCCTACGAGCAGTACTTC. Protein sequence: CASSLGLAAAYEQYF.

The chain combines TRBV5-1 with TRBJ1-4; 11 bases fit TRBD1. Germline V gene sequence: CDR1 SGHRS, CDR2 YFSETQ. The CDR3 has 14 residues. V dropped 3 bases and J dropped 8; count of bases not matched to a gene: 3. The CDR3 region is CASSWTGGDEKLFF. The CDR3 region has the DNA TGCGCCAGCAGCTGGACAGGGGGCGACGAAAAACTGTTTTTT. The full variable domain, its missing parts supplied by reference TRBV5-1 and TRBJ1-4, is KAGVTQTPRYLIKTRGQQVTLSCSPISGHRSVSWYQQTPGQGLQFLFEYFSETQRNKGNFPGRFSGRQFSNSRSEMNVSTLELGDSALYLCASSWTGGDEKLFFGSGTQLSVL.

This rearrangement joins TRBV9 to TRBJ2-3; 9 bases align to TRBD2. CDR1 is SGDLS and CDR2 is YYNGEE in the germline V gene. V lost 0 bases and J lost 5; bases outside the gene matches: 7. This CDR3 has 16 residues. CDR3 DNA: TGTGCCAGCAGCGTAGATTCCGCGGGAGGGATAGATACGCAGTATTTT. Protein: CASSVDSAGGIDTQYF.

The chain recombines TRBV4-2 with TRBJ2-4, with 10 bases identical to TRBD2. Germline assignment: CDR1 LGHNA and CDR2 YNFKEQ. J gave up 13 bases and V 0 bases, and 9 bases lay outside the gene matches. CDR3 length equals 15 residues. This chain's CDR3 is CASSQEVSSGRPQYF. DNA of the CDR3: TGTGCCAGCAGCCAAGAAGTTTCTAGCGGGAGACCCCAGTACTTC.

The chain recombines TRBV7-9 with TRBJ2-6; D may correspond to TRBD1 or TRBD2 (5 bases each). CDR1 SEHNR and CDR2 FQNEAQ come from the germline V gene (reference sequence). Trimming removed 0 bases at V and 0 bases at J, with 15 bases between. The CDR3 spans 19 residues. The CDR3 here is CASSLAGDLSISGANVLTF. CDR3 in DNA: TGTGCCAGCAGCTTAGCGGGGGACCTATCGATCTCTGGGGCCAACGTCCTGACTTTC.

Written as DNA, the CDR3 is TGTGCCAGCAGCTTAGCAGGTAGCGGGAGTGGTGAAGATACGCAGTATTTT. It is translated as CASSLAGSGSGEDTQYF. V usage is TRBV7-2 and J usage is TRBJ2-3, with 9 bases identical to TRBD2. Trimming cost V 0 bases and J 5 bases; bases outside gene matches: 9. Germline CDR1 and CDR2: SGHTA and FQGNSA. The CDR3 covers 17 residues. Based on the CDR3 plus reference TRBV7-2 and TRBJ2-3, the full variable domain is GAGVSQSPSNKVTEKGKDVELRCDPISGHTALYWYRQSLGQGLEFLIYFQGNSAPDKSGLPSDRFSAERTGGSVSTLTIQRTQQEDSAVYLCASSLAGSGSGEDTQYFGPGTRLTVL.

The chain combines TRBV9 with TRBJ2-1; 7 positions agree with TRBD2. Germline lookup yields CDR1 SGDLS and CDR2 YYNGEE. Trimming removed 2 bases from V and 1 base from J; junction bases left unmatched: 6. The length of the CDR3 is 16 residues. CDR3 sequence reads: CASSVGSSGSYNEQFF. DNA of the CDR3: TGTGCCAGCAGCGTTGGTTCTAGCGGTTCCTACAATGAGCAGTTCTTC.

There are a few counts of this clone. The J gene is TRBJ2-7, the V gene TRBV28, with 9 bases lining up with TRBD1. Germline CDR1 is MDHEN and CDR2 is SYDVKM. Trimming removed 7 bases from V and 6 bases from J; junction bases left unmatched: 10. The CDR3 is 14 amino acids. The CDR3 nucleotides are TGTGCCAGCACCTCGGGGACAGGGCGGGGCGAGCAGTACTTC. It yields the protein CASTSGTGRGEQYF. The full variable domain, rest sourced from reference TRBV28 and TRBJ2-7, is DVKVTQSSRYLVKRTGEKVFLECVQDMDHENMFWYRQDPGLGLRLIYFSYDVKMKEKGDIPEGYSVSREKKERFSLILESASTNQTSMYLCASTSGTGRGEQYFGPGTRLTVT.

The CDR3 DNA follows: TGTGCCAGCAGTCTTGACAACTCTAATGAAAAACTGTTTTTT. Encoded protein: CASSLDNSNEKLFF. The chain recombines TRBV5-4 with TRBJ1-4; D unclear. The CDR3 consists of 14 residues. Trimming took off 5 bases at V and 3 bases at J, with 11 bases between the two ends. Looked up from germline, CDR1 is SGHNT and CDR2 is YYREEE (reference sequence).

This rearrangement joins TRBV2 to TRBJ2-3; 12 positions match TRBD2. V trimming: 7 bases; J trimming: 3 bases; junction bases outside the gene matches: 5. This CDR3 is built from 15 residues. Looked up from germline, CDR1 is SNHLY and CDR2 is FYNNEI. The CDR3 DNA is TGTGCCAGCACCCGAGGACTAGCGGGAACAGATACGCAGTATTTT. This translates into CASTRGLAGTDTQYF.

The V call is TRBV25-1, the J call TRBJ2-5, with 8 positions matching TRBD2. The CDR3 spans 15 residues. With V trimmed by 1 base and J by 4 bases, 5 bases remained unmatched. CDR1 and CDR2 (germline): MGHDK, SYGVNS. The CDR3 region has the DNA TGTGCCAGCAGTGAATCTCGGGGGGGTTTAGAGACCCAGTACTTC. Amino acids: CASSESRGGLETQYF.